This TCR beta chain appears in the sequencing data of a study of OX40 agonist ivuxolimab in advanced cancers. Study-wide findings and caveats: The CD4+ and CD8+ T cells in the blood had expanded clonally by week 6 at 0.1 to 3.0 mg/kg.

This CDR3 has 11 residues. Germline V CDR1 and CDR2: SGHNT, YYREEE (reference sequence). Trimming cost V 2 bases and J 7 bases, with 6 bases left between them. Of note for this clone: Antigen specificity is unknown.

Using immunoSEQ multiplex PCR, the repertoire was profiled, and TCRdb retains in-frame clones only, with some absent. Of around 90,000 clones listed, roughly nine tenths were seen once; the top ten hold about 2%. The sample consisted of CD4+ or CD8+ T cells sorted from blood, taken in a trial of the OX40 agonist ivuxolimab. This clonotype was sampled from an adult with an advanced solid tumor such as melanoma, head and neck, liver or kidney cancer. This chain joins TRBV5-4 and TRBJ2-5; D not certain. CDR3 DNA: TGTGCCAGCAGCTTTCTGGGGACCCAGTACTTC. Its translation is CASSFLGTQYF.